This TCR beta chain was obtained from a study of OX40 agonist ivuxolimab in advanced cancers. V lost 1 base, J lost 0 bases, and 13 bases lay in between. Germline values: CDR1 SEHNR, CDR2 FQNEAQ (reference sequence). The CDR3 length is 17 residues. Profiled with immunoSEQ multiplex PCR; TCRdb holds only in-frame clones, not every one. The profile covers tens of thousands of clones, with roughly 90% appearing a single time and roughly 4.8% taken by the ten largest. The TCR sequence derives from an adult with an advanced solid tumor such as melanoma, head and neck, liver or kidney cancer. The gene calls are TRBV7-9 and TRBJ2-1, with TRBD2 as a possible D gene (6 bases). The specimen comprised CD4+ or CD8+ T cells sorted from blood, sampled in a trial of the OX40 agonist ivuxolimab. CDR3 region: CASSLVGAGVSYNEQFF. As DNA, the CDR3 is TGTGCCAGCAGCTTAGTAGGAGCGGGTGTCTCCTACAATGAGCAGTTCTTC.